Included here is one T cell receptor beta chain sequence, with context. The antigen is undetermined. Ipilimumab CTLA-4 blockade and focal radiation were given to patients with chemo-refractory metastatic non-small-cell lung cancer. Clones were read by immunoSEQ multiplex PCR, and TCRdb kept only the in-frame ones, dropping some. Of tens of thousands of clones detected, 55% to 75% appear once; the ten largest clones hold over 13%. The entry originates in a study of radiotherapy plus CTLA-4 blockade in lung cancer. Trimming removed 4 bases at V and 5 bases at J, with 22 bases between. CDR1 and CDR2 (germline): SGHKS, YYEKEE (reference sequence). The CDR3 runs to 16 residues. Findings and caveats of the study: Expansion in blood of tumor-derived TCR clones was seen after radiotherapy plus ipilimumab.

The rearrangement links TRBV5-5 to TRBJ2-7, with D hard to call. The sequence derives from a human donor with non-small cell lung cancer that progressed on radiotherapy plus ipilimumab. The input for sequencing was peripheral blood, taken from a patient treated with radiotherapy plus ipilimumab. The CDR3 is CASSAYVGISSNEQYF. CDR3 nucleotide sequence: TGTGCCAGCAGCGCTTATGTGGGGATTTCGTCGAACGAGCAGTACTTC. The variable domain in full, with the rest retrieved from reference TRBV5-5 and TRBJ2-7, is DAGVTQSPTHLIKTRGQQVTLRCSPISGHKSVSWYQQVLGQGPQFIFQYYEKEERGRGNFPDRFSARQFPNYSSELNVNALLLGDSALYLCASSAYVGISSNEQYFGPGTRLTVT.